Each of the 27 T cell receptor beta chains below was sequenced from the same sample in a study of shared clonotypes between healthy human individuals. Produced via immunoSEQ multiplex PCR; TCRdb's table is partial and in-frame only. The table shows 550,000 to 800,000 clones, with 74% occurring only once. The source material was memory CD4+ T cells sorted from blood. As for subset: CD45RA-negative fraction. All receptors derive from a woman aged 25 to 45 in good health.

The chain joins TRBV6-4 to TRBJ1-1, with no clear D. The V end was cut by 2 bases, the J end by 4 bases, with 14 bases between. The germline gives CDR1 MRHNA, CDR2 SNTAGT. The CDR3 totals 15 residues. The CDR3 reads CASSDEGGSSTEAFF. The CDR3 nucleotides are TGTGCCAGCAGTGACGAAGGAGGGAGCAGCACTGAAGCTTTCTTT.

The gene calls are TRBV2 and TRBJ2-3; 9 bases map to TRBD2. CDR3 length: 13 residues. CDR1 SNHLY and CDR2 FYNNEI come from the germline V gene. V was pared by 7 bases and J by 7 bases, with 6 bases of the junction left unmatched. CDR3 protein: CASTSGMVNTQYF. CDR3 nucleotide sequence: TGTGCCAGCACTAGCGGGATGGTAAATACGCAGTATTTT.

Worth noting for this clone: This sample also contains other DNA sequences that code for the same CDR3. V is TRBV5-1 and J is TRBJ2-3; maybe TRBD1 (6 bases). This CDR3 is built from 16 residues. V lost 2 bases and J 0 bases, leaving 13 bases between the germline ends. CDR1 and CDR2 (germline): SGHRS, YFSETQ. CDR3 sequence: CASSFGQGPSTDTQYF. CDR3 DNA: TGCGCCAGCAGCTTTGGGCAGGGGCCGAGCACAGATACGCAGTATTTT.

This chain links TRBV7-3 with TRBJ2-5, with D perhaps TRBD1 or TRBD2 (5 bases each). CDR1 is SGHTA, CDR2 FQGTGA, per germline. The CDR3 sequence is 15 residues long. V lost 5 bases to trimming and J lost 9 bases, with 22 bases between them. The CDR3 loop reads CASSPSGTHQEAQYF. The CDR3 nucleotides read TGTGCCAGCAGCCCCTCCGGGACGCATCAGGAGGCCCAGTACTTC.

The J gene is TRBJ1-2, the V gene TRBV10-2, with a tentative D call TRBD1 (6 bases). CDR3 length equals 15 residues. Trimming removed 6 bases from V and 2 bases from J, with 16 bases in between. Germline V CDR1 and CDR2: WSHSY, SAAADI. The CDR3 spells CASSDSGTLNYGYTF. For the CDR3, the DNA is TGCGCCAGCAGCGATTCCGGGACACTAAACTATGGCTACACCTTC.

The CDR3 sequence is CASSLQSSSRVYEQYF. DNA of the CDR3: TGCGCCAGCAGCTTGCAATCCTCTTCCAGGGTATACGAGCAGTACTTC. The chain couples TRBV5-1 to TRBJ2-7; perhaps TRBD1 as D (5 bases). Trimming stripped 1 base from V and 4 bases from J, with 18 bases between. Germline CDR1 reads SGHRS; CDR2 reads YFSETQ. This CDR3 contains 16 residues. Drawing the rest from reference TRBV5-1 and TRBJ2-7, the complete variable domain is KAGVTQTPRYLIKTRGQQVTLSCSPISGHRSVSWYQQTPGQGLQFLFEYFSETQRNKGNFPGRFSGRQFSNSRSEMNVSTLELGDSALYLCASSLQSSSRVYEQYFGPGTRLTVT.

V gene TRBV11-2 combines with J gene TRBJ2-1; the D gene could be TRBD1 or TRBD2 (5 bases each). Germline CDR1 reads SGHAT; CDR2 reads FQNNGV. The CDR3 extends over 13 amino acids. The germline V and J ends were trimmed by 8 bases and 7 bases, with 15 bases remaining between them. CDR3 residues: CASPTGHRNEQFF. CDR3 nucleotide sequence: TGTGCCAGCCCTACGGGGCATCGTAATGAGCAGTTCTTC.

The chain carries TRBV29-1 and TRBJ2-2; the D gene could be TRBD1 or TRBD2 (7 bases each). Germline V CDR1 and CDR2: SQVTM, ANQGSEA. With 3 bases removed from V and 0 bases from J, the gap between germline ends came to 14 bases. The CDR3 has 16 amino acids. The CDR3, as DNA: TGCAGCGTTGACGACAGCGGGACAGCGAACACCGGGGAGCTGTTTTTT. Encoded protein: CSVDDSGTANTGELFF.

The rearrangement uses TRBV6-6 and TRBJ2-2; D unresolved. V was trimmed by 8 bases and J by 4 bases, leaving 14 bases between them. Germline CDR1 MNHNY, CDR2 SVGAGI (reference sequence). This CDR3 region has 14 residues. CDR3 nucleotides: TGTGCCAGCGGGCCGGGCACTCGCACCGGGGAGCTGTTTTTT. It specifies CASGPGTRTGELFF.

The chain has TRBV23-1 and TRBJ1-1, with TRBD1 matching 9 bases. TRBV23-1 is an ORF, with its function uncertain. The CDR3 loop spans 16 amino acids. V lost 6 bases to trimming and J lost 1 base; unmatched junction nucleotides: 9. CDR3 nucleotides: TGCGCCAGCAGGGGACAGGGCCTCGGATCGAACACTGAAGCTTTCTTT. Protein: CASRGQGLGSNTEAFF.

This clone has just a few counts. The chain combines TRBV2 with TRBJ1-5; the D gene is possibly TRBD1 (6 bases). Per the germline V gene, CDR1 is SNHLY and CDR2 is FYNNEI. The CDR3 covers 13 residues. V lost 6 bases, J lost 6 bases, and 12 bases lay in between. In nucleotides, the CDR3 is TGTGCCAGCAGGAGGGAGGGGGGTCAGCCCCAGCATTTT. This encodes CASRREGGQPQHF.

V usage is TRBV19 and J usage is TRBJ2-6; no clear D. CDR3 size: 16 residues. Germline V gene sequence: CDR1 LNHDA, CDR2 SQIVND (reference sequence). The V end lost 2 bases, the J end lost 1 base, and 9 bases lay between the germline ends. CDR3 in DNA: TGTGCCAGTAGTATAAAGTCAGTGTCTGGGGCCAACGTCCTGACTTTC. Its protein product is CASSIKSVSGANVLTF.

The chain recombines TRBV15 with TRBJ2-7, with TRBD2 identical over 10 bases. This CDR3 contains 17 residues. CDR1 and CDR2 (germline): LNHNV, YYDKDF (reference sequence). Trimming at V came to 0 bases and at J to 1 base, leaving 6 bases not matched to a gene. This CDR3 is CATSRELAGAGSYEQYF. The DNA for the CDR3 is TGTGCCACCAGCAGAGAGCTAGCGGGAGCCGGATCCTACGAGCAGTACTTC.

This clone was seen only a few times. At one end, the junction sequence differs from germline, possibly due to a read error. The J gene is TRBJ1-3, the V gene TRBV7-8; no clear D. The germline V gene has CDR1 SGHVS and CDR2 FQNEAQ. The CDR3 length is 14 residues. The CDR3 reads CASSLGTGNLPAFF. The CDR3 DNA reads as TGTGCCAGCAGCTTAGGGACCGGGAACCTACCAGCTTTTTTT.

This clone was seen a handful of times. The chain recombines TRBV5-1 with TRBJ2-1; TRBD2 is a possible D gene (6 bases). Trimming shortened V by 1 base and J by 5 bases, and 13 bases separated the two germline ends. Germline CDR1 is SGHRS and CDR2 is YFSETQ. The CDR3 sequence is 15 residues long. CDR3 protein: CASSLWGERDNEQFF. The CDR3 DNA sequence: TGCGCCAGCAGCTTGTGGGGGGAAAGGGACAATGAGCAGTTCTTC.

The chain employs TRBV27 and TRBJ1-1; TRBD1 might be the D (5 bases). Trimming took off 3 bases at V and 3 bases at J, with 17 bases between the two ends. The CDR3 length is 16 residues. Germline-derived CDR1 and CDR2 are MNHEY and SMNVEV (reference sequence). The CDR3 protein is CASSFTGGGLDTEAFF. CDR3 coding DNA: TGTGCCAGCAGTTTTACGGGGGGAGGGTTGGACACTGAAGCTTTCTTT.

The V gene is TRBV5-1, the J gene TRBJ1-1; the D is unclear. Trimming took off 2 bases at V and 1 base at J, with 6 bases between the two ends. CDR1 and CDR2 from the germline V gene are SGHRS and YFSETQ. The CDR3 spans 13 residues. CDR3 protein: CASSLQQNTEAFF. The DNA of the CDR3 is TGCGCCAGCAGCTTACAACAGAACACTGAAGCTTTCTTT.

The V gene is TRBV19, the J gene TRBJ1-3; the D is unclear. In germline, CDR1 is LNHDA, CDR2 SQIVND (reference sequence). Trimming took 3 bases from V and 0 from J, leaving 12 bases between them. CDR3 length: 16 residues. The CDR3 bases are TGTGCCAGTAGTATTGGAGTACCTTCCTCTGGAAACACCATATATTTT. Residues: CASSIGVPSSGNTIYF.

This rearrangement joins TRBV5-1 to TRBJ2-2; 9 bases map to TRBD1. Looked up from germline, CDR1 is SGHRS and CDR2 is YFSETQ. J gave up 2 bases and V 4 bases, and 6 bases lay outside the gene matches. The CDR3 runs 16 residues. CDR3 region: CASSGGQGRNTGELFF. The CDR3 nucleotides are TGCGCCAGCAGCGGGGGACAGGGACGAAACACCGGGGAGCTGTTTTTT.

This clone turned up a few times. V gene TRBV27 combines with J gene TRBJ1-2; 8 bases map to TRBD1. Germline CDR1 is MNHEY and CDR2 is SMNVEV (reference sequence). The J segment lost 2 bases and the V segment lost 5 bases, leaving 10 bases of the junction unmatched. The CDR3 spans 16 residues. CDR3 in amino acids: CASSAQTGVMNYGYTF. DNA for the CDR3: TGTGCCAGCAGTGCTCAGACAGGGGTAATGAACTATGGCTACACCTTC.

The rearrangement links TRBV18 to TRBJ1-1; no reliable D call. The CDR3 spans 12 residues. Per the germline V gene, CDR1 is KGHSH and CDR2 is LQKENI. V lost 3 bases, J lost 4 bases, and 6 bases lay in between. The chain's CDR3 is CASSPLSTEAFF. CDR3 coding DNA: TGTGCCAGCTCACCTCTAAGCACTGAAGCTTTCTTT. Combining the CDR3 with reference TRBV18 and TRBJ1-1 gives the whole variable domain NAGVMQNPRHLVRRRGQEARLRCSPMKGHSHVYWYRQLPEEGLKFMVYLQKENIIDESGMPKERFSAEFPKEGPSILRIQQVVRGDSAAYFCASSPLSTEAFFGQGTRLTVV.

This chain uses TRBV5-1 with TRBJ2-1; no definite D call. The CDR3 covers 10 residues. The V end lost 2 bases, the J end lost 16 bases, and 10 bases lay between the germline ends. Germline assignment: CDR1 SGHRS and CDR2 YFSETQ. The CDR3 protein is CASSFRPHFF. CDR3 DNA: TGCGCCAGCAGCTTCAGACCCCATTTCTTC.

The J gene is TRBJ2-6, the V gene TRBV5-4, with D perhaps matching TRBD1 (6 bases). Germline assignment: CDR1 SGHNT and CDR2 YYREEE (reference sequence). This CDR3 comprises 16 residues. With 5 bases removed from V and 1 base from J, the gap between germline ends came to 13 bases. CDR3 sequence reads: CASSFTRGSGANVLTF. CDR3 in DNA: TGTGCCAGCAGTTTCACCAGGGGATCTGGGGCCAACGTCCTGACTTTC.

CDR3 nucleotide sequence: TGTGCCAGCAAGAAGGGACTAGCGGGCCTCAATGAGCAGTTCTTC. It yields the protein CASKKGLAGLNEQFF. The chain recombines TRBV2 with TRBJ2-1; 12 bases fit TRBD2. The CDR3 has 15 residues. The germline CDR1 and CDR2 sequences are SNHLY and FYNNEI. V shed 7 bases, J shed 6 bases, and the junction held 7 bases outside the gene matches.

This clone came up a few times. The CDR3 DNA follows: TGTGCCAGCAGCTTGACGGCAGGGGGTGCGGAGACCCAGTACTTC. Its translation: CASSLTAGGAETQYF. The chain combines TRBV7-2 with TRBJ2-5; TRBD1 matches 7 bases. The CDR3 is made up of 15 amino acids. Germline CDR1 SGHTA, CDR2 FQGNSA. J gave up 5 bases and V 3 bases, and 9 bases lay outside the gene matches.

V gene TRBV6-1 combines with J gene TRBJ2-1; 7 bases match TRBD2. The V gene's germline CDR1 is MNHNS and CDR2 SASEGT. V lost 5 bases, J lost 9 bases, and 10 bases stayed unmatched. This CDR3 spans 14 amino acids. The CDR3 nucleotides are TGTGCCAGCAGTTCGAACCCAGCGGGAAGTGAGCAGTTCTTC. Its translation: CASSSNPAGSEQFF.

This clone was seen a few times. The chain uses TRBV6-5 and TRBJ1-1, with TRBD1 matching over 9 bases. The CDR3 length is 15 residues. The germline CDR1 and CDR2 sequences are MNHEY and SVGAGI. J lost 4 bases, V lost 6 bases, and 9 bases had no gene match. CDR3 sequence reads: CASSPSGTGFTEAFF. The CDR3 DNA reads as TGTGCCAGCAGCCCGTCCGGGACAGGGTTCACTGAAGCTTTCTTT.